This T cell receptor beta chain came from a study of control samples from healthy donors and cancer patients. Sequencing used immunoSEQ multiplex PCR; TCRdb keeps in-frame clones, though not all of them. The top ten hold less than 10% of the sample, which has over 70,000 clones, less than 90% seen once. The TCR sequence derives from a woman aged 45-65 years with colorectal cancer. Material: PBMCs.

In DNA form, the CDR3 reads TGTGCCGCCTCGGGGGGCAGGGTAACTGAAGCTTTCTTT. It translates to CAASGGRVTEAFF. The chain couples TRBV10-3 to TRBJ1-1; TRBD1 is a possible D gene (6 bases). The germline V gene has CDR1 ENHRY and CDR2 SYGVKD. This CDR3 is 13 amino acids long. Trimming cost V 11 bases and J 5 bases, with 18 bases left between them.